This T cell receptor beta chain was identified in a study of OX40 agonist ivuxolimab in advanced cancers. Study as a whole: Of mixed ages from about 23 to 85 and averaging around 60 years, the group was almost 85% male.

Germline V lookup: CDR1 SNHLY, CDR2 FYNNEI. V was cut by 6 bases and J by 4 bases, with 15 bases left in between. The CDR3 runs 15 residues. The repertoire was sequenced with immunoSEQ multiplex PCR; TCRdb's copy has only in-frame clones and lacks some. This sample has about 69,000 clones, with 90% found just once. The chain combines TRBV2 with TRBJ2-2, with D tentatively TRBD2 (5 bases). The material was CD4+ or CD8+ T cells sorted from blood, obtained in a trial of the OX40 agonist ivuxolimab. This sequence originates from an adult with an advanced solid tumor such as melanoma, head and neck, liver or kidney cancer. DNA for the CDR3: TGTGCCAGCAGGAACGGGGAGCGTAGCACCGGGGAGCTGTTTTTT. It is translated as CASRNGERSTGELFF.